These 12 T cell receptor beta chains were sequenced from one sample in a study of blood T cells in healthy people across ages. Primed by a sample-barcoded 5' primer and a J-beta primer mix, a second PCR proceeded for about 6 to 12 cycles. TCRdb itself ran the 5' RACE reads through MiXCR, one entry per CDR3 protein. The sample contains 700,000 to 850,000 distinct CDR3 sequences, about 48% of which appear only once. The sample was blood. These receptors were obtained from a man older than 75 in good health.

This chain uses TRBV28 with TRBJ2-1; 8 bases map to TRBD2. The germline CDR1 and CDR2 sequences are MDHEN and SYDVKM. The trim removed 4 bases at V and 6 bases at J, leaving 5 bases unmatched. The CDR3 is 14 amino acids. The CDR3: CASSWGGRINEQFF. As DNA, the CDR3 is TGTGCCAGCAGTTGGGGCGGGAGGATCAATGAGCAGTTCTTC.

The V call is TRBV18, the J call TRBJ2-7; 8 nucleotides line up with TRBD1. This CDR3 has 15 amino acids. Trimming cost V 3 bases and J 9 bases; bases outside gene matches: 13. The V gene's germline CDR1 is KGHSH and CDR2 LQKENI. The CDR3 sequence is CASSPTGRQDRVQYF. Written as DNA, the CDR3 is TGTGCCAGCTCACCCACGGGACGACAGGACAGGGTGCAGTACTTC.

The gene calls are TRBV12-3 or TRBV12-4 and TRBJ1-2; tentatively, D is TRBD1 (6 bases). This CDR3 spans 13 amino acids. The V and J ends lost 0 bases and 13 bases respectively, with 15 bases between them. DNA for the CDR3: TGTGCCAGCAGTTTAGCCCCTCAGGGAGGGGGCACCTTC. The encoded protein is CASSLAPQGGGTF.

This clonotype came up once. The rearrangement links TRBV12-3 or TRBV12-4 to TRBJ2-4; D unresolved. The last part of the DNA fits TRBJ2-7 better; the J call may be wrong. The CDR3 totals 12 residues. The CDR3, as DNA: TGTGCCAGCGGTCCTAGGCGTTACGAGCAGTACTTC. Translated: CASGPRRYEQYF.

V is TRBV20-1 and J is TRBJ2-6; D not certain. Between the trimmed V and J ends, which lost 0 bases and 0 bases, there was a span of 12 bases. The germline CDR1 and CDR2 sequences are DFQATT and SNEGSKA (reference sequence). CDR3 length: 17 amino acids. The chain's CDR3 is CSARDHGRSSGANVLTF. The CDR3 region has the DNA TGCAGTGCTAGAGATCACGGCAGATCCTCTGGGGCCAACGTCCTGACTTTC.

The gene calls are TRBV24-1 and TRBJ2-5, with no clear D. The length of the CDR3 is 14 residues. V shed 0 bases and J shed 7 bases, with 11 bases lying between them. Germline V gene lookup returns CDR1 KGHDR and CDR2 SFDVKD. This CDR3 reads CATSDLSTFGTQYF. DNA of the CDR3: TGTGCCACCAGTGATTTGTCGACGTTTGGGACCCAGTACTTC.

Comments on this clonotype: The junction and the germline gene differ at one end; a read error may be behind it. For the CDR3, the DNA is TGTGCCAGCAGGGAGGGATCTGGCTGCACCTTC. It yields the protein CASREGSGCTF. The rearrangement links TRBV27 to TRBJ1-2; D is unresolved. CDR1 is MNHEY, CDR2 SMNVEV, per germline (reference sequence). The CDR3 contains 11 residues.

The chain employs TRBV20-1 and TRBJ2-7; weak D call: TRBD2 (6 bases). Deletions cut 6 bases from V and 7 bases from J, with 13 bases between. Germline assignment: CDR1 DFQATT and CDR2 SNEGSKA (reference sequence). The CDR3 is 11 residues long. CDR3 in amino acids: CSAPGDGEQYF. CDR3 DNA: TGCAGTGCGCCGGGGGACGGGGAGCAGTACTTC.

The chain uses TRBV6-5 and TRBJ2-7, with 12 bases lining up with TRBD2. Germline V gene data show CDR1 as MNHEY and CDR2 as SVGAGI. This CDR3 has 16 amino acids. The V gene end was trimmed by 0 bases and the J gene end by 5 bases; junction bases not matched to a gene: 5. CDR3 sequence reads: CASSYSRLAGVNEQYF. The CDR3, as DNA: TGTGCCAGCAGTTACTCGAGACTAGCGGGAGTCAACGAGCAGTACTTC.

V is TRBV12-3 or TRBV12-4 and J is TRBJ2-5; 7 nucleotides align to TRBD2. Trimming removed 6 bases from V and 2 bases from J; junction bases left unmatched: 6. The CDR3 covers 14 residues. CDR3 DNA: TGTGCCAGCAGGGGGGGGGTAGGGCAAGAGACCCAGTACTTC. This sequence encodes CASRGGVGQETQYF.

The chain carries TRBV5-6 and TRBJ2-7, with 10 bases lining up with TRBD1. The DNA end is a closer match to TRBJ2-5, so the J assignment may be wrong. This CDR3 spans 15 amino acids. CDR1 SGHDT and CDR2 YYEEEE come from the germline V gene. In DNA, the CDR3 is TGTGCCAGCCGGGGGACAGGGGCTGGGAAAGAGACCCAGTACTTC. Its protein is CASRGTGAGKETQYF.

Only one count was recorded for this clonotype. This chain links TRBV6-1 with TRBJ2-4; D is perhaps TRBD2 (6 bases). The DNA matches TRBJ2-5 better at its end, which makes the J call doubtful. Germline-derived CDR1 and CDR2 are MNHNS and SASEGT. The CDR3 totals 15 residues. The CDR3 DNA reads as TGTGCCAGCAGTGAGCTTTACGGGGGACGAGAGACCCAGTACTTC. Its translation: CASSELYGGRETQYF.